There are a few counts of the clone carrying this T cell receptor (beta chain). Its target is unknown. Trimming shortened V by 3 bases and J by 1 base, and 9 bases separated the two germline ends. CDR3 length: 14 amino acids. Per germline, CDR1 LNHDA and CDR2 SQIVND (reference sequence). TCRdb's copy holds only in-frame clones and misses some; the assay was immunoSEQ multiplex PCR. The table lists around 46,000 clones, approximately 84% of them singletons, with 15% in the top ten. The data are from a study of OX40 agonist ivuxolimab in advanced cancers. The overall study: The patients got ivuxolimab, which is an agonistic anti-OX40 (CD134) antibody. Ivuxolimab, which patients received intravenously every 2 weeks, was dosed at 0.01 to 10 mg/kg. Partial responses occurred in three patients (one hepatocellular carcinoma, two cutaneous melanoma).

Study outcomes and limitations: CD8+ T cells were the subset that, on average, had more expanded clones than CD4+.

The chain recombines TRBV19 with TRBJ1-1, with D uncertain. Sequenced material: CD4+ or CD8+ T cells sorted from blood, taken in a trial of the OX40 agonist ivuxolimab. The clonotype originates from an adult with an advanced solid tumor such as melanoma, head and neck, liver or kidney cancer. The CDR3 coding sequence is TGTGCCAGTAGTATGCCCGGACGGAACACTGAAGCTTTCTTT. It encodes CASSMPGRNTEAFF.